A single sample is the source of the 24 T cell receptor beta chains below, sequenced in a study of blood T cell repertoires in COVID-19. Assay used: immunoSEQ multiplex PCR; TCRdb lists only in-frame clones, some missing. The table includes 120,000 or so clones, 84% detected once. The source material was peripheral blood. The receptors were gathered from a woman in her thirties who had recovered from COVID-19.

V is TRBV5-5 and J is TRBJ2-1; 7 bases align to TRBD1. The CDR3 has 15 residues. Trimming removed 5 bases from V and 5 bases from J; junction bases left unmatched: 10. CDR1 is SGHKS, CDR2 YYEKEE, per germline (reference sequence). CDR3 protein: CASSYQPQGNNEQFF. CDR3 in DNA: TGTGCCAGCAGTTATCAACCACAGGGGAACAATGAGCAGTTCTTC.

This chain joins TRBV19 and TRBJ2-5; D might be TRBD2 (5 bases). Germline lookup yields CDR1 LNHDA and CDR2 SQIVND (reference sequence). The CDR3 runs to 14 residues. V dropped 3 bases and J dropped 4 bases, with 12 bases sitting between them. The CDR3 DNA reads TGTGCCAGTAGTATCGAGGGTTTCGGAGAGACCCAGTACTTC. This sequence encodes CASSIEGFGETQYF.

The chain joins TRBV28 to TRBJ1-4, with D perhaps matching TRBD1 (5 bases). The germline CDR1 and CDR2 sequences are MDHEN and SYDVKM. The V gene lost 4 bases and the J gene lost 9 bases, with 15 bases spanning the gap. The CDR3 is 14 amino acids. CDR3 in amino acids: CASSSEGWGQKLFF. The CDR3 DNA is TGTGCCAGCAGTTCGGAGGGATGGGGACAAAAACTGTTTTTT.

This rearrangement joins TRBV19 to TRBJ2-7; TRBD2 matches at 9 bases. The V segment lost 5 bases and the J segment 6 bases; nucleotides outside the gene matches: 17. The CDR3 length is 17 residues. Germline V lookup: CDR1 LNHDA, CDR2 SQIVND (reference sequence). CDR3 region: CASSPEVAGGPSGEQYF. The CDR3 DNA sequence: TGTGCCAGTAGTCCCGAGGTGGCGGGAGGGCCCTCCGGCGAGCAGTACTTC. Full variable domain (missing parts from reference TRBV19 and TRBJ2-7): DGGITQSPKYLFRKEGQNVTLSCEQNLNHDAMYWYRQDPGQGLRLIYYSQIVNDFQKGDIAEGYSVSREKKESFPLTVTSAQKNPTAFYLCASSPEVAGGPSGEQYFGPGTRLTVT.

The chain recombines TRBV15 with TRBJ2-1, with 9 bases aligning to TRBD1. Trimming took 1 base from V and 7 from J; bases not matched to a gene: 5. Germline V gene data show CDR1 as LNHNV and CDR2 as YYDKDF (reference sequence). CDR3 length: 15 residues. The CDR3 loop is CATSRVWDRANEQFF. Here the CDR3 DNA reads TGTGCCACCAGCAGAGTTTGGGACAGGGCAAATGAGCAGTTCTTC.

The chain is built from TRBV19 and TRBJ2-4; 7 nucleotides agree with TRBD1. Germline CDR1 reads LNHDA; CDR2 reads SQIVND (reference sequence). The V and J ends lost 8 bases and 0 bases, in that order; junction bases with no gene match: 4. The CDR3 consists of 14 residues. This CDR3 is CASQQGLAKNIQYF. The CDR3 DNA reads TGTGCCAGTCAACAGGGGTTAGCCAAAAACATTCAGTACTTC.

The CDR3 region is CASSNGIIDGAYEQYF. In nucleotides, the CDR3 is TGTGCCAGCAGCAACGGGATAATTGACGGAGCCTACGAGCAGTACTTC. This chain connects TRBV7-2 to TRBJ2-7; the D gene is possibly TRBD2 (5 bases). This CDR3 region has 16 residues. V was clipped by 5 bases and J by 2 bases, with 19 bases between them. CDR1 SGHTA and CDR2 FQGNSA come from the germline V gene.

The V and J genes are TRBV5-1 and TRBJ2-3; D is uncertain. The CDR3 runs 14 residues. The V gene lost 0 bases and the J gene lost 6 bases, with 11 bases spanning the gap. Per germline, CDR1 SGHRS and CDR2 YFSETQ. CDR3 in DNA: TGCGCCAGCAGCTTGGGTTTCAGCGACGATACGCAGTATTTT. Its translation: CASSLGFSDDTQYF.

This sequence joins TRBV7-6 and TRBJ2-5, with 7 bases fitting TRBD2. CDR1 and CDR2 from the germline V gene are SGHVS and FNYEAQ. There are 17 residues in the CDR3. The trim removed 0 bases at V and 1 base at J, leaving 8 bases unmatched. In DNA, the CDR3 is TGTGCCAGCAGCTTAGCGTCGGGGACTACTACCCAAGAGACCCAGTACTTC. It yields the protein CASSLASGTTTQETQYF. Based on the CDR3 plus reference TRBV7-6 and TRBJ2-5, the full variable domain is GAGVSQSPRYKVTKRGQDVALRCDPISGHVSLYWYRQALGQGPEFLTYFNYEAQQDKSGLPNDRFSAERPEGSISTLTIQRTEQRDSAMYRCASSLASGTTTQETQYFGPGTRLLVL.

V usage is TRBV14 and J usage is TRBJ1-1, with D hard to call. Deletions cut 4 bases from V and 0 bases from J, with 9 bases between. The CDR3 spans 14 residues. CDR1 and CDR2 (germline): SGHDN, FVKESK. This CDR3 reads CASSPIEVNTEAFF. The CDR3, as DNA: TGTGCCAGCAGCCCGATAGAAGTGAACACTGAAGCTTTCTTT.

This chain uses TRBV4-1 with TRBJ2-5, with D hard to call. Trimming cost V 0 bases and J 1 base, with 15 bases left between them. In germline, CDR1 is MGHRA, CDR2 YSYEKL. CDR3 length: 17 residues. The DNA of the CDR3 is TGCGCCAGCAGCCAAGATGGGCGCGTGAGCAGCCAAGAGACCCAGTACTTC. Amino acids: CASSQDGRVSSQETQYF.

The chain uses TRBV5-4 and TRBJ2-2; 7 positions match TRBD2. The germline V gene encodes CDR1 SGHNT and CDR2 YYREEE (reference sequence). This CDR3 has 15 amino acids. The junction had 7 bases not matched to a gene; V was cut back by 4 bases and J by 4 bases. Here the CDR3 reads CASSLGLVGTGELFF. In DNA, the CDR3 is TGTGCCAGCAGCCTCGGACTAGTTGGCACCGGGGAGCTGTTTTTT.

The chain couples TRBV18 to TRBJ1-5; D is possibly TRBD1 (5 bases). This CDR3 contains 17 residues. Germline lookup yields CDR1 KGHSH and CDR2 LQKENI. The V and J ends lost 0 bases and 4 bases respectively, with 16 bases between them. CDR3 residues: CASSPPEAGRGNQPQHF. The CDR3 coding sequence is TGTGCCAGCTCACCACCGGAAGCAGGGCGAGGAAATCAGCCCCAGCATTTT.

This clone was counted only a few times. The gene calls are TRBV6-5 and TRBJ1-5; D gene unclear. This CDR3 is 15 amino acids long. CDR1 and CDR2 from the germline V gene are MNHEY and SVGAGI. The ends were cut back, 5 bases at V and 0 bases at J, with 11 bases in the middle. CDR3 loop: CASSLGEFSNQPQHF. For the CDR3, the DNA is TGTGCCAGCAGTCTAGGCGAGTTTAGCAATCAGCCCCAGCATTTT.

Worth noting for this clone: The limits of the CDR3 on the DNA are not certain, so only TCRdb's listed CDR3 is given. The CDR3 region is CASSYGSEEPPPGSCFF. The V gene is TRBV6-2 or TRBV6-3, the J gene TRBJ2-2; whether TRBD2, the table's D call, matches the DNA was not checked. Germline CDR1 is MNHEY and CDR2 is SVGEGT. The CDR3 adds up to 17 amino acids, both ends counted.

The rearrangement uses TRBV9 and TRBJ2-3, with TRBD2 identical over 11 bases. The junction had 16 bases not matched to a gene; V was cut back by 4 bases and J by 6 bases. The CDR3 is made up of 18 amino acids. Per the germline V gene, CDR1 is SGDLS and CDR2 is YYNGEE. This CDR3 is CASSTPGGLADKRDTQYF. The CDR3, as DNA: TGTGCCAGCAGCACCCCCGGGGGACTAGCGGACAAGCGGGATACGCAGTATTTT.

The chain uses TRBV14 and TRBJ1-3; D ambiguous. Germline values: CDR1 SGHDN, CDR2 FVKESK. CDR3 size: 13 residues. V shed 4 bases and J shed 3 bases, with 7 bases lying between them. CDR3 DNA: TGTGCCAGCAGCCCCAACAGTGGAAACACCATATATTTT. This codes for CASSPNSGNTIYF.

The chain combines TRBV7-8 with TRBJ2-7; D is ambiguous. The ends were cut back, 5 bases at V and 6 bases at J, with 11 bases in the middle. The germline gives CDR1 SGHVS, CDR2 FQNEAQ. This CDR3 has 12 residues. The CDR3 DNA sequence: TGTGCCAGCAGCCCCCCAGGCCCCGAGCAGTACTTC. Its protein is CASSPPGPEQYF.

This clone was counted between two and nine times. The V call is TRBV25-1, the J call TRBJ1-6, with no clear D. Deletions cut 7 bases from V and 5 bases from J, with 12 bases between. Per the germline V gene, CDR1 is MGHDK and CDR2 is SYGVNS. This CDR3 has 14 residues. CDR3 sequence reads: CASKTAVDNSPLHF. The CDR3 DNA sequence: TGTGCCAGCAAAACCGCCGTAGATAATTCACCCCTCCACTTT.

The chain is built from TRBV12-3 or TRBV12-4 and TRBJ2-7, with a weak D call TRBD2 (5 bases). The CDR3 extends over 13 amino acids. Trimming took off 5 bases at V and 3 bases at J, with 11 bases between the two ends. Written as DNA, the CDR3 is TGTGCCAGCAGTCCTGGACTTTACTACGAGCAGTACTTC. This sequence encodes CASSPGLYYEQYF.

V is TRBV5-1 and J is TRBJ1-1; 9 nucleotides align to TRBD1. There are 13 residues in the CDR3. The V gene end was trimmed by 4 bases and the J gene end by 4 bases; junction bases not matched to a gene: 2. Germline CDR1 and CDR2: SGHRS and YFSETQ. DNA for the CDR3: TGCGCCAGCAGCCCGGACAGGGGCACTGAAGCTTTCTTT. Amino acids: CASSPDRGTEAFF.

This chain uses TRBV29-1 with TRBJ1-3; D remains ambiguous. V was clipped by 4 bases and J by 2 bases, with 6 bases between them. This CDR3 has 12 amino acids. Germline V lookup: CDR1 SQVTM, CDR2 ANQGSEA. This chain's CDR3 is CSVARAGNTIYF. Written as DNA, the CDR3 is TGCAGCGTTGCCCGAGCTGGAAACACCATATATTTT.

The CDR3 sequence is CASSTGTGFEQFF. The DNA of the CDR3 is TGCGCCAGCAGCACAGGAACAGGGTTTGAGCAGTTCTTC. V is TRBV5-1 and J is TRBJ2-1; D may be TRBD1 (6 bases). CDR3 length: 13 residues. Between the trimmed V and J ends, which lost 4 bases and 9 bases, there was a span of 14 bases. Germline CDR1 reads SGHRS; CDR2 reads YFSETQ.

V gene TRBV5-1 combines with J gene TRBJ1-1, with D tentatively TRBD1 (6 bases). V gave up 0 bases and J gave up 3 bases, with 12 bases separating them. CDR1 is SGHRS and CDR2 is YFSETQ in the germline V gene. This CDR3 is 15 amino acids long. In DNA, the CDR3 is TGCGCCAGCAGCTTGGTTCCTGGGGGCTACACTGAAGCTTTCTTT. Residues: CASSLVPGGYTEAFF.